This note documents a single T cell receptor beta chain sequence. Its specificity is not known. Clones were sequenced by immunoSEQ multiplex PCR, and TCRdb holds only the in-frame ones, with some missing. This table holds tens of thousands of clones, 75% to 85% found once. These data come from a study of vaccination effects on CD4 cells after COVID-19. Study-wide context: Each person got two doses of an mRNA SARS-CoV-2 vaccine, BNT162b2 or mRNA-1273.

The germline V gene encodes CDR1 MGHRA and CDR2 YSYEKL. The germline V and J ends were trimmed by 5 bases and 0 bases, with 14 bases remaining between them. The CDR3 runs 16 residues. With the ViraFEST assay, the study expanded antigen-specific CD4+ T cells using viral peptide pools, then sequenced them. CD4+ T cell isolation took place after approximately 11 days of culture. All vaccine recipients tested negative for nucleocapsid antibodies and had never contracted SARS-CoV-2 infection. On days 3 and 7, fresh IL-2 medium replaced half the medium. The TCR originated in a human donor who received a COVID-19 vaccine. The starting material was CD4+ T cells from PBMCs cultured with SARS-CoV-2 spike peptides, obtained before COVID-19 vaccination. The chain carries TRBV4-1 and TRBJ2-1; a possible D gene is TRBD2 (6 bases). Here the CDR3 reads CASSLGLPLSYNEQFF. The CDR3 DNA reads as TGCGCCAGCAGCTTGGGACTCCCCCTCTCCTACAATGAGCAGTTCTTC.